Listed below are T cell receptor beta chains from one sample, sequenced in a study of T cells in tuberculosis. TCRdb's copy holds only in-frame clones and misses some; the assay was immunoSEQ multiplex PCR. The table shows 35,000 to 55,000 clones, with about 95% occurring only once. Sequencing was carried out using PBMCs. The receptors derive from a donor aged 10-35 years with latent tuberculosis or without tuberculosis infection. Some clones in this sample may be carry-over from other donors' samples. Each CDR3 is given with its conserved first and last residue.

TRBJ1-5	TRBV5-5	CASSLEFTNQPQHF
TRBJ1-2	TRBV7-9	CASSFEAVSNYGYTF
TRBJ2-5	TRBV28	CASSLRDRRIQETQYF
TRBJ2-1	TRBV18	CASSPQLAGGDQFF
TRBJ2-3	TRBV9	CASSVTTSDTQYF
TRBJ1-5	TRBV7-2	CASSLAWQGNQPQHF
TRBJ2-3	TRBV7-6	CASSRLGARSDTQYF
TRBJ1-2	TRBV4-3	CASSQGRGTVYGYTF
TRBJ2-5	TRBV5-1	CASSLELETQYF
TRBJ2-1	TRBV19	CASSLAPEEFPYNEQFF
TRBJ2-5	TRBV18	CASSPTGTGETQYF
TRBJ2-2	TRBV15	CATSTNINTGELFF
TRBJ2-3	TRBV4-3	CASSQQHIAGDVTDTQYF
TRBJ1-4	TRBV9	CASTVRGRQKKLFF
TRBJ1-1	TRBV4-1	CASSQDPGVGGEAFF
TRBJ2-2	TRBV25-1	CATIGTGENTGELFF
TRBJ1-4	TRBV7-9	CASSLQGGPNEKLFF
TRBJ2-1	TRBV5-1	CASRGMKQGGNEQFF
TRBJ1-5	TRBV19	CASSTPGGQDNQPQHF
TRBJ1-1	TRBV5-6	CASSQSGSGNTEAFF
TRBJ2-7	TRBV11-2	CASSLGGSGRVSYEQYF
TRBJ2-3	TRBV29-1	CSVERGLAGFTDTQYF
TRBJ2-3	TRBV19	CASSRETSDTDTQYF
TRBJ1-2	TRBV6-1	CASSEPQGSNYGYTF
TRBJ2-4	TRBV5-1	CASSLGSGQGAKNIQYF
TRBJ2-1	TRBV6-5	CASSYAGGGNEQFF
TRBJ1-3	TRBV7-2	CASSLLGHASGNTIYF
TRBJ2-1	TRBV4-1	CASSQVWAKQGNSYNEQFF
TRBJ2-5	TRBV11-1	CASSLAVAAYQETQYF
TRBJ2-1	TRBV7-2	CASSLSRSGEQFF
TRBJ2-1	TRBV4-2	CASSQERGREQFF
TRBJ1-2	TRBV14	CASSQVLAGGHGYTF
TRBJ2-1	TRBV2	CASRGTTYNEQFF
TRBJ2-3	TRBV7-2	CASSLVATASTDTQYF
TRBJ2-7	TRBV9	CASSVGMGSGAYEQYF
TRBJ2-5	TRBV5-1	CASSLSLAEETQYF
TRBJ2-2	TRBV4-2	CASSPGVVRKNTGELFF
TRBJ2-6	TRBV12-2	CASRMWGTQSRANVLTF
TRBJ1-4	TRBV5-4	CASSLRGEKLFF
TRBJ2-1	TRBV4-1	CASSQDPGLAIEQFF
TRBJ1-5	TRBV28	CASSWGTGFNQPQHF